The clone carrying this T cell receptor beta chain appeared a single time. Its antigen is unknown. This record comes from a study of T cells in narcolepsy. Study results and limitations: In some patient and control memory CD4+ samples, autoreactive clones were absent.

Germline V gene data show CDR1 as MDHEN and CDR2 as SYDVKM. This CDR3 region has 15 residues. The method was immunoSEQ multiplex PCR; TCRdb's version includes in-frame clones alone and lacks a portion of them. The data show over 25,000 clones, under 90% seen once. This receptor was obtained from a human donor with narcolepsy. Sequencing input: CD45RA- memory CD4+ T cells from PBMCs. This chain connects TRBV28 to TRBJ2-5, with D unresolved. The J call may be in error: the DNA end matches TRBJ2-7 better. DNA for the CDR3: TGTGCCAGCAGTTTATTAGACGGCCTGGGTCTCGAGCAGTACTTC. Translated, it gives CASSLLDGLGLEQYF.